A selection of T cell receptor beta chains follows, all from one sample in a study of OX40 agonist ivuxolimab in advanced cancers. Assay: immunoSEQ multiplex PCR; the TCRdb copy retains only in-frame clones and omits some. The data contain 35,000 to 40,000 clones, approximately 92% of them singletons. This specimen consisted of CD4+ or CD8+ T cells sorted from blood, obtained in a trial of the OX40 agonist ivuxolimab. The receptor set was obtained from an adult with an advanced solid tumor such as melanoma, head and neck, liver or kidney cancer. Each CDR3 is given without its conserved first and last residue. Each record gives: J gene, D gene, clone size, CDR3 length, V gene, CDR3 protein. D genes are given only for firm matches. Clone size is not always given. Where it is, it says once, few, many or a class for expanded clones.

TRBJ2-1,TRBD2,NA,14,TRBV29-1,SVRDASGVSVNEQF
TRBJ2-3,TRBD1,medium-sized,13,TRBV7-9,ASSLDRGHTDTQY
TRBJ2-7,NA,NA,13,TRBV19,ASSMGGHGPYEQY
TRBJ2-3,TRBD2,NA,16,TRBV14,ASSQELVVAGPRDTQY
TRBJ2-7,TRBD1,NA,14,TRBV10-3,AISYYRPGQGNEQY
TRBJ2-1,TRBD2,NA,14,TRBV11-1,ASSLGVRLAGDEQF
TRBJ1-2,TRBD1,NA,16,TRBV7-2,ASSLDIGQGARIYGYT
TRBJ1-1,NA,NA,13,TRBV6-5,ASSYSGGGNTEAF
TRBJ1-1,NA,NA,15,TRBV27,ASSGGPISKLNTEAF
TRBJ2-3,TRBD2,few,13,TRBV11-1,ASSFSGLSTDTQY